The next 9 T cell receptor beta chains were all read from a single sample in a study of HIV-infected patients and healthy controls. Whole blood was used without fractionation, so all unsorted peripheral T cells were included. cDNA was made from 400 to 500 ng RNA using alpha and beta constant primers. Alpha and beta chain libraries were made separately by chain-specific third strand synthesis with multiplexing indices. TCRdb reprocessed the 5' RACE reads with MiXCR, giving one entry per CDR3 protein. The sample carries roughly 18,000 distinct CDR3 sequences, about 12% recorded once. Input material: blood. The source of these receptors is an adult in good health.

This clonotype was recorded at least ten times. V is TRBV20-1 and J is TRBJ2-2, with D perhaps TRBD2 (6 bases). Germline assignment: CDR1 DFQATT and CDR2 SNEGSKA (reference sequence). The V and J ends lost 6 bases and 7 bases respectively, with 15 bases between them. The CDR3 covers 13 residues. CDR3 sequence (DNA): TGCAGTGCCCTCTCCCCGGGGGTCGGGGAGCTGTTTTTT. This translates into CSALSPGVGELFF.

This clonotype was found many times. The chain is built from TRBV5-1 and TRBJ2-3; 8 nucleotides agree with TRBD2. The CDR3 extends over 15 amino acids. V lost 2 bases to trimming and J lost 5 bases; unmatched junction nucleotides: 7. In germline, CDR1 is SGHRS, CDR2 YFSETQ. The CDR3 region is CASSFSGSFGDTQYF. In DNA form, the CDR3 reads TGCGCCAGCAGCTTCAGCGGGAGCTTCGGAGATACGCAGTATTTT.

This chain uses TRBV6-2 or TRBV6-3 with TRBJ2-7, with 9 nucleotides matching TRBD2. Germline CDR1 reads MNHEY; CDR2 reads SVGEGT. V lost 6 bases, J lost 3 bases, and 6 bases stayed unmatched. The CDR3 covers 14 residues. The CDR3 loop reads CASSRLAEDYEQYF. In DNA, the CDR3 is TGTGCCAGCAGCAGACTAGCGGAGGACTACGAGCAGTACTTC.

This clonotype was recorded at least ten times. The chain couples TRBV18 to TRBJ2-2; 8 bases are shared with TRBD1. CDR1 and CDR2 from the germline V gene are KGHSH and LQKENI. CDR3 length: 16 residues. After removal of 5 bases from V and 2 bases from J, the junction contained 7 bases not matched to a gene. The CDR3 DNA sequence: TGTGCCAGCTCAACCCGACAGGGGACAAACACCGGGGAGCTGTTTTTT. The encoded protein is CASSTRQGTNTGELFF.

The rearrangement uses TRBV12-3 or TRBV12-4 and TRBJ2-2; D is possibly TRBD1 (6 bases). This CDR3 region has 12 residues. Deletions cut 6 bases from V and 10 bases from J, with 12 bases between. The CDR3 DNA is TGTGCCAGCAGATTCGGACAGCTGGAGCTGTTTTTT. Protein sequence: CASRFGQLELFF.

There are many counts of this clonotype. The V and J genes are TRBV7-9 and TRBJ1-5; no clear D gene. V was trimmed by 5 bases and J by 5 bases, leaving 10 bases between them. The CDR3 length is 13 residues. Germline loops: CDR1 SEHNR, CDR2 FQNEAQ (reference sequence). The chain's CDR3 is CASSPDADQPQHF. CDR3 DNA sequence: TGTGCCAGCAGCCCAGACGCGGATCAGCCCCAGCATTTT.

This clonotype rates as medium-sized (0.01 to 0.1%). V is TRBV29-1 and J is TRBJ2-1, with D perhaps TRBD2 (7 bases). Trimming left V 1 base short and J 5 bases short, with 15 bases between. The CDR3 has 15 amino acids. The germline gives CDR1 SQVTM, CDR2 ANQGSEA. Here the CDR3 reads CSVEVLGGGDNEQFF. The CDR3 nucleotides are TGCAGCGTTGAAGTGTTAGGAGGGGGGGACAATGAGCAGTTCTTC.

The table lists this clonotype with many counts. The V call is TRBV5-1, the J call TRBJ2-1, with TRBD2 matching over 7 bases. This CDR3 has 13 amino acids. V was clipped by 4 bases and J by 2 bases; unmatched bases: 0. CDR1 is SGHRS and CDR2 is YFSETQ in the germline V gene. CDR3 nucleotide sequence: TGCGCCAGCAGCGGGGGGGCCTACAATGAGCAGTTCTTC. Its translation is CASSGGAYNEQFF. The variable domain in full, completed from reference TRBV5-1 and TRBJ2-1, reads KAGVTQTPRYLIKTRGQQVTLSCSPISGHRSVSWYQQTPGQGLQFLFEYFSETQRNKGNFPGRFSGRQFSNSRSEMNVSTLELGDSALYLCASSGGAYNEQFFGPGTRLTVL.

This chain connects TRBV5-4 to TRBJ1-2; D is unresolved. This CDR3 spans 14 amino acids. Trimming took 0 bases from V and 5 from J, leaving 11 bases between them. Germline V gene data show CDR1 as SGHNT and CDR2 as YYREEE (reference sequence). For the CDR3, the DNA is TGTGCCAGCAGCTTGGTACGGGGTGAATATGGCTACACCTTC. Encoded protein: CASSLVRGEYGYTF. The full variable domain, rest sourced from reference TRBV5-4 and TRBJ1-2, is ETGVTQSPTHLIKTRGQQVTLRCSSQSGHNTVSWYQQALGQGPQFIFQYYREEENGRGNFPPRFSGLQFPNYSSELNVNALELDDSALYLCASSLVRGEYGYTFGSGTRLTVV.